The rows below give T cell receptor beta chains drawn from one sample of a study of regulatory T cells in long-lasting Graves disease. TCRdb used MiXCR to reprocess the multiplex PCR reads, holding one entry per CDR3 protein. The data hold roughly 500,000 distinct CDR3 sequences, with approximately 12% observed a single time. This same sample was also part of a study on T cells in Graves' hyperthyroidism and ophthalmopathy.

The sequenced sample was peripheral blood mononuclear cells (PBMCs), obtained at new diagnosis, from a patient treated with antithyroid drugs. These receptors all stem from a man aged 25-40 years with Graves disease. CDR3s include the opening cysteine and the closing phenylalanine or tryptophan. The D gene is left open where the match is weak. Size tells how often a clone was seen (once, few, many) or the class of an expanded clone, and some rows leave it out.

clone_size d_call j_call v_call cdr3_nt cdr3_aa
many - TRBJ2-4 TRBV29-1 TGCAGCGTTGCCCGCGGAACAGAAAACATTCAGTACTTC CSVARGTENIQYF
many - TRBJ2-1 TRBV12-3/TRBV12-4 TGTGCCAGCAGCCCACAAGCGGTACTATCCTACAATGAGCAGTTCTTC CASSPQAVLSYNEQFF
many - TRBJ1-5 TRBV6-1 TGTGCCAGCAGATGGGACGGCAATCAGCCCCAGCATTTT CASRWDGNQPQHF
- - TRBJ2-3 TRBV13 TGTGCCAGCAGCTTAGAAGGGGGAGGGTCCCCAGATACGCAGTATTTT CASSLEGGGSPDTQYF
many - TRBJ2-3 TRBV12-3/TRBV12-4 TGTGCCAGTAGAATTAGCACAGATACGCAGTATTTT CASRISTDTQYF
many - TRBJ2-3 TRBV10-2 TGTGCCAGCAGTGTTCTAGCAGCTAGCACAGATACGCAGTATTTT CASSVLAASTDTQYF
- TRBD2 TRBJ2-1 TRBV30 TGTGCCTCAAGCTATAGCGGGACTTACAATGAGCAGTTCTTC CASSYSGTYNEQFF
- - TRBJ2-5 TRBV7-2 TGTGCCAGCAGGGATCCGGGAGTTAGTTGGGAGACCCAGTACTTC CASRDPGVSWETQYF
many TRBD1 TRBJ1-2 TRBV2 TGTGCCAGCAGTGAAGAGGACAGGGAATTAAATGGCTACACCTTC CASSEEDRELNGYTF
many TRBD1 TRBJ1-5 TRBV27 TGTGCCAGCAGTTCAGCAGGGGGCCCACGCCAGCCCCAGCATTTT CASSSAGGPRQPQHF
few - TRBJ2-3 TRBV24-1 TGTGCCACCAGTGAACGGGAGCCCCCTACCGATACGCAGTATTTT CATSEREPPTDTQYF
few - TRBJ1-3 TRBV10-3 TGTGCCTCCCTCCCGCAGGGACGGTCTGGAAACACCATATATTTT CASLPQGRSGNTIYF
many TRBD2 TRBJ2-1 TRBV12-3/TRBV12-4 TGTGCCAGCAGTTCAGCGGGAGAGCCCCATGAGCAGTTCTTC CASSSAGEPHEQFF
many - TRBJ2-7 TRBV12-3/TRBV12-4 TGTGCCAGCAGTTTATTGCGTGAGGAGAGCTACGAGCAGTACTTC CASSLLREESYEQYF
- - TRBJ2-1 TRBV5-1 TGCGCCAGCAGCTTGGGGGGGGACCGGTACAATGAGCAGTTCTTC CASSLGGDRYNEQFF
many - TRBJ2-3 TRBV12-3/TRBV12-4 TGTGCCAGCAGTTCTAGCGCAAGTTACCCAGATACGCAGTATTTT CASSSSASYPDTQYF
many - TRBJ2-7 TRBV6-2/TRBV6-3 TGTGCCAGCAGTTGGGCGTTGACTAGCTCCTACGAGCAGTACTTC CASSWALTSSYEQYF
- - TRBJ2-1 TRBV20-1 TGCAGGGCCCCCGGGACTCGACCTTACAATGAGCAGTTCTTC CRAPGTRPYNEQFF
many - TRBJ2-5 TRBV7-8 TGTGCCAGCACCTGGGGTAGAACGTCGGAGACCCAGTACTTC CASTWGRTSETQYF
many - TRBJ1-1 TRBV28 TGTGCCAGCAGTTTATGGCGAAACTCCCGCACTGAAGCTTTCTTT CASSLWRNSRTEAFF
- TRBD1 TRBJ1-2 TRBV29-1 TGCAGCACGCCGGGACAGCTCTATGGCTACACCTTC CSTPGQLYGYTF
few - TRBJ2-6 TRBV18 TGTGCCAGCTCACCACCGTCAGGGGCTGGGGCCAACGTCCTGACTTTC CASSPPSGAGANVLTF
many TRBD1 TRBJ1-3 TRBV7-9 TGTGCCAGCAGCTTAGCGAGGGGACAGGGGAACGAAAACACCATATATTTT CASSLARGQGNENTIYF
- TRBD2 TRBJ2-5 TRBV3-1 TGTGCCAGCAGCCAAGGCCGGGGGGACGCAGAGACCCAGTACTTC CASSQGRGDAETQYF
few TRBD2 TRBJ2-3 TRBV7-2 TGTGCCAGCAGCTTTACTAGCGGGGGGATAGATACGCAGTATTTT CASSFTSGGIDTQYF
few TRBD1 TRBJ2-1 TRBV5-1 TGCGCCAGCAGCTTGGAGCCGGGACAGGGGGCAAATGAGCAGTTCTTC CASSLEPGQGANEQFF
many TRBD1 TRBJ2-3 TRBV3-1 TGTGCCAGCAGCGACCCCGACAGGGGGGTAGCAGATACGCAGTATTTT CASSDPDRGVADTQYF
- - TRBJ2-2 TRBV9 TGTGCCAGCAGCGGACGACTAGTGGGGGTCACCGGGGAGCTGTTTTTT CASSGRLVGVTGELFF